This T cell receptor beta chain derives from a study of breast tumors, draining lymph nodes, adjacent tissues. The V and J ends lost 4 bases and 3 bases respectively, with 13 bases between them. The CDR3 is made up of 14 amino acids. Germline V lookup: CDR1 LGHDT, CDR2 YNNKEL (reference sequence). Findings of the study overall: Tumor repertoires ranked between lymph nodes and nontumor tissue in diversity, with V and J gene preferences.

This clonotype was detected ten times or more. Its specificity is unknown. Samples came from axillary lymph nodes draining the breast cancer. MiXCR was run by TCRdb on the multiplex PCR reads, yielding one entry per CDR3 protein. The data show some 230,000 distinct CDR3 sequences, approximately 36% seen once. The TCR comes from a female donor with breast cancer. Some clones in this sample may be carry-over from other donors' samples. The sequenced sample consisted of axillary lymph node tissue. The chain links TRBV3-1 to TRBJ2-7; a weak D match, TRBD2 (7 bases). The CDR3 protein is CASSRGGGGYEQYF. In DNA, the CDR3 is TGTGCCAGCAGCCGAGGGGGAGGGGGCTACGAGCAGTACTTC.